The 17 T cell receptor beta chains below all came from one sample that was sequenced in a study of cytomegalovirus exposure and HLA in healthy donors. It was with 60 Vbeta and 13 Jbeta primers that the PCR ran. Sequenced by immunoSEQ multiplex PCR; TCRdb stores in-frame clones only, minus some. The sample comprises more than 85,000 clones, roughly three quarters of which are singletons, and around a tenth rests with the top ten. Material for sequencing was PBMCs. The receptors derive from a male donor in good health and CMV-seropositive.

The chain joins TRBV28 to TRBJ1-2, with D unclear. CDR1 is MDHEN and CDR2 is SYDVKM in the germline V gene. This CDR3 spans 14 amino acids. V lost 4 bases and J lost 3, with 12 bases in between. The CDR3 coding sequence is TGTGCCAGCAGTTACCCCCGGGGTCACTATGGCTACACCTTC. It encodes CASSYPRGHYGYTF.

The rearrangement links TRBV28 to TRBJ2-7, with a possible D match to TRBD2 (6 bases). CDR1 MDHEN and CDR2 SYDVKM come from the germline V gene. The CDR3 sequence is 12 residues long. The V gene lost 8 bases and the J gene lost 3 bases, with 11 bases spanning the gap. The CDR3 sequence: CASAGSLYEQYF. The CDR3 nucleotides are TGTGCCAGCGCGGGATCTCTCTACGAGCAGTACTTC.

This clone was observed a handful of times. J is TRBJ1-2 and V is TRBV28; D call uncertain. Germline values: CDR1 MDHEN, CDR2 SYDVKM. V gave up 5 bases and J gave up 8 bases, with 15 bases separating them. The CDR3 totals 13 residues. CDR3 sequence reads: CASSLYGGVGYTF. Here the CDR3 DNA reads TGTGCCAGCAGTCTCTATGGCGGGGTCGGCTACACCTTC.

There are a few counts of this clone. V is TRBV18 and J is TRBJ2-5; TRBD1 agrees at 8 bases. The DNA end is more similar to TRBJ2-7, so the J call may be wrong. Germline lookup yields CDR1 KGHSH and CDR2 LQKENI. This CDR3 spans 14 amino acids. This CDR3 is CASSLGQAIYEQYF. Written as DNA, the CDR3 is TGTGCCAGCTCACTGGGACAGGCCATCTACGAGCAGTACTTC.

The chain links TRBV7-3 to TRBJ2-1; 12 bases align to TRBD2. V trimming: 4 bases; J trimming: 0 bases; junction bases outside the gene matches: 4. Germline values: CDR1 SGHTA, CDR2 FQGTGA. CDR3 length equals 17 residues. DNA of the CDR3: TGTGCCAGCAGCTCCGGGGGACTAGCGGGCTCCTACAATGAGCAGTTCTTC. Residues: CASSSGGLAGSYNEQFF.

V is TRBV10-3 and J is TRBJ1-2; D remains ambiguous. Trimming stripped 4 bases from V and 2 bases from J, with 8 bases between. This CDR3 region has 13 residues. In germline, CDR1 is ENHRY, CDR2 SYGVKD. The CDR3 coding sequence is TGTGCCATCAGTGGACACAGAAACTATGGCTACACCTTC. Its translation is CAISGHRNYGYTF.

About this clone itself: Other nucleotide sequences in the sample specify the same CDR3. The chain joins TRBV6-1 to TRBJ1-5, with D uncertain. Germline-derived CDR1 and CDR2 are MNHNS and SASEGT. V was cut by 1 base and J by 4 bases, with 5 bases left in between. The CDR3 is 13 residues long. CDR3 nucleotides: TGTGCCAGCAGTGAAGTCAGAAATCAGCCCCAGCATTTT. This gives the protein CASSEVRNQPQHF.

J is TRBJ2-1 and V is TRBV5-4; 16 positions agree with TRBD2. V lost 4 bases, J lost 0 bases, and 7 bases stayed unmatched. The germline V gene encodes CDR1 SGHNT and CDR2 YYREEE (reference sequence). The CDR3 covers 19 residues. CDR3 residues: CASSGKGTSGRASYNEQFF. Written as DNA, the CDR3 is TGTGCCAGCAGCGGTAAGGGGACTAGCGGGAGGGCCTCCTACAATGAGCAGTTCTTC.

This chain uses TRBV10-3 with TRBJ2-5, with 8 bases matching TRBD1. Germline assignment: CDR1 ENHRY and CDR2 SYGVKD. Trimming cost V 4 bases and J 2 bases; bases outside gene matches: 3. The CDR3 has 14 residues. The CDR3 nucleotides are TGTGCCATCAGTGGGGGACAGGTTCAAGAGACCCAGTACTTC. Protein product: CAISGGQVQETQYF.

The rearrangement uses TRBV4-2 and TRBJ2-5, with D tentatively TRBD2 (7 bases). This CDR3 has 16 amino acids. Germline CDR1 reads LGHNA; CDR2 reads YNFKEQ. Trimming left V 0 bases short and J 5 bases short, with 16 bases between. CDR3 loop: CASSQDDVRGGETQYF. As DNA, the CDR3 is TGTGCCAGCAGCCAAGATGATGTAAGGGGGGGGGAGACCCAGTACTTC.

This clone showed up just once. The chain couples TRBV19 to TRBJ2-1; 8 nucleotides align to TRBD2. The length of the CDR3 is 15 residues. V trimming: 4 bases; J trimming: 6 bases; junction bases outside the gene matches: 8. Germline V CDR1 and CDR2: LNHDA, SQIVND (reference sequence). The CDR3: CASSKSGGVPNEQFF. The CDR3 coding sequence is TGTGCCAGTAGTAAATCGGGAGGGGTGCCCAATGAGCAGTTCTTC.

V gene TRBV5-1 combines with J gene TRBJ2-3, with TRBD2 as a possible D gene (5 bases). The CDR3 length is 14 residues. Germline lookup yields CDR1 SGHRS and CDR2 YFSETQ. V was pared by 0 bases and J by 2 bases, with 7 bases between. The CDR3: CASSLGEPTDTQYF. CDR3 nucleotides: TGCGCCAGCAGCTTGGGGGAGCCCACAGATACGCAGTATTTT.

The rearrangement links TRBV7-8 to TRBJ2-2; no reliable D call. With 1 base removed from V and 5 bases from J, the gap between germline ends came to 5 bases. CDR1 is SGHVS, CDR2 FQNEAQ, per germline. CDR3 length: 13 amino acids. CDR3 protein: CASSLVRTGELFF. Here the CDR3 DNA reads TGTGCCAGCAGCTTAGTCAGGACCGGGGAGCTGTTTTTT.

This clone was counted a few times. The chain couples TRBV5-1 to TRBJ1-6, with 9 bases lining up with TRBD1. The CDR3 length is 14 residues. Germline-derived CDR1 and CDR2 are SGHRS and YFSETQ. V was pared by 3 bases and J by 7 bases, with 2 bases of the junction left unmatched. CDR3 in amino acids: CASSSGTGNSPLHF. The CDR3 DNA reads TGCGCCAGCAGCTCCGGGACAGGGAATTCACCCCTCCACTTT.

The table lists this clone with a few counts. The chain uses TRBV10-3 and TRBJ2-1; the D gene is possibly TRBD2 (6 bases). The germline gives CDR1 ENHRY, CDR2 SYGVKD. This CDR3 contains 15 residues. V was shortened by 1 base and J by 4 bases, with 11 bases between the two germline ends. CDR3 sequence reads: CAISELAAEYNEQFF. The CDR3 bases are TGTGCCATCAGTGAGTTAGCGGCTGAGTACAATGAGCAGTTCTTC.

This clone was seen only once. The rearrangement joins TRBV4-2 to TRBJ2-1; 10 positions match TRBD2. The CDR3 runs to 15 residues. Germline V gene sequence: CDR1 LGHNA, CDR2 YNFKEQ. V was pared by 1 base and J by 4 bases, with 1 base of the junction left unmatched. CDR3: CASSQGTSGYNEQFF. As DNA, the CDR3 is TGTGCCAGCAGCCAAGGGACTAGCGGTTACAATGAGCAGTTCTTC.

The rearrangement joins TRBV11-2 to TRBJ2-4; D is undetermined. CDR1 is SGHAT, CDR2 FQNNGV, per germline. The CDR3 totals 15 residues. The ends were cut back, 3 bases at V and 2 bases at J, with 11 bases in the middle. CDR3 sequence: CASSFLQLSKNIQYF. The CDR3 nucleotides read TGTGCCAGCAGCTTTCTACAGCTCTCCAAAAACATTCAGTACTTC. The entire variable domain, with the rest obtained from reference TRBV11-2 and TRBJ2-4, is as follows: EAGVAQSPRYKIIEKRQSVAFWCNPISGHATLYWYQQILGQGPKLLIQFQNNGVVDDSQLPKDRFSAERLKGVDSTLKIQPAKLEDSAVYLCASSFLQLSKNIQYFGAGTRLSVL.